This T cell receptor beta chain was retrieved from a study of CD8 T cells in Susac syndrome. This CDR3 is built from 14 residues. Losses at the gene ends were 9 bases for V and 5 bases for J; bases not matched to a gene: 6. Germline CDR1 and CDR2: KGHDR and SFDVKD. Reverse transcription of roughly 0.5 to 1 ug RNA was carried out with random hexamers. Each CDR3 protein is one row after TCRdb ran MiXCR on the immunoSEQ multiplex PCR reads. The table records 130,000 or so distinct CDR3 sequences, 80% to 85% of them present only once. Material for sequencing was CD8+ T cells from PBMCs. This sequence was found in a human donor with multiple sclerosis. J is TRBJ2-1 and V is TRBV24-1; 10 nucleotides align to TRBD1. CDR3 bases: TGTGCCACCTCGGAGGGGACAGGGGACAATGAGCAGTTCTTC. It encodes CATSEGTGDNEQFF.